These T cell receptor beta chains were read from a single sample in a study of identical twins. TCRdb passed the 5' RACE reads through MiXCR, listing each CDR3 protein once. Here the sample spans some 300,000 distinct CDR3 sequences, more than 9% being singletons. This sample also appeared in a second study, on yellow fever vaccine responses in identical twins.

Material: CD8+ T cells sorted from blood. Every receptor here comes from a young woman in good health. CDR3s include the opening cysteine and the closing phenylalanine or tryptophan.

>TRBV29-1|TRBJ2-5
CSVEVLAGGLFLQETQYF
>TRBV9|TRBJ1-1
CASSVGTSEAFF
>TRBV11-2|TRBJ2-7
CASSLDLSLYEQYF
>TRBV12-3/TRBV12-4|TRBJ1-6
CASAQVLSPLHF
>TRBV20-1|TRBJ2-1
CSASVPGLAGVDEQFF
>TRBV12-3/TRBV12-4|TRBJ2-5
CASSPPGVASETQYF
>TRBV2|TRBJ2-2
CASSEALQAGGNTGELFF
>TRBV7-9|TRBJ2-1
CASSTGGGYNEQFF
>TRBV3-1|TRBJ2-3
CASSLVTSGGGDTQYF
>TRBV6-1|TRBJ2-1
CASRHPERVPRNEQFF
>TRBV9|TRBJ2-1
CASSVASAGAYNEQFF
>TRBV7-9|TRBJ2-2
CASSLAVRELFF
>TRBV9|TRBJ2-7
CASSVVSDTYEQYF
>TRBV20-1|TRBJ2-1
CSVGPWDRTSYNEQFF
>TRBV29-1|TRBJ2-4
CSAYGQNIQYF
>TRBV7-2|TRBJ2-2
CASSLGSGATGELFF
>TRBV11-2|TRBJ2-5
CASSSMAETQYF
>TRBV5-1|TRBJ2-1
CASMESYNEQFF
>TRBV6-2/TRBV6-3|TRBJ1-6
CASSYGWGNSPLHF
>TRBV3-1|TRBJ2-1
CASSQEGSGSYNEQFF